Included here is one T cell receptor beta chain sequence, with context. The CDR3 has 14 amino acids. Losses at the gene ends were 4 bases for V and 3 bases for J; bases not matched to a gene: 2. Germline V gene sequence: CDR1 MNHEY, CDR2 SVGEGT. These data belong to a study of blood T cell repertoires in COVID-19. TCRdb's table, derived via immunoSEQ multiplex PCR, lists solely in-frame clones and lacks some. Here the sample spans 140,000 or so clones, around 85% being singletons. The V and J genes are TRBV6-2 or TRBV6-3 and TRBJ1-5, with 8 bases that match TRBD1. The specimen was PBMCs or T cells enriched from blood (not recorded which). This TCR was recovered from a man between 45 and 60 years old who had recovered from COVID-19. CDR3 sequence reads: CASSWTGNNQPQHF. CDR3 in DNA: TGTGCCAGCAGTTGGACAGGGAACAATCAGCCCCAGCATTTT.